These 3 T cell receptor beta chains were all obtained from the same sample, sequenced in a study of CD8 T cells in Susac syndrome. Random-hexamer reverse transcription was applied to roughly 0.45 to 1 ug RNA. In TCRdb, the immunoSEQ multiplex PCR reads were re-called with MiXCR into one record per CDR3 protein. In the table there are about 140,000 distinct CDR3 sequences, nearly 95% of which are singletons. The sequenced material came from CD8+ T cells from PBMCs. These receptors originate from a human donor in good health.

This sequence joins TRBV28 and TRBJ1-1; D unclear. The CDR3 extends over 14 amino acids. Germline CDR1 is MDHEN and CDR2 is SYDVKM. V dropped 2 bases and J dropped 11 bases, with 18 bases sitting between them. CDR3 loop: CASSLVTVTSLAFF. The CDR3 region has the DNA TGTGCCAGCAGTTTAGTGACGGTGACTTCTTTGGCTTTCTTT.

The rearrangement links TRBV5-1 to TRBJ2-7; D not certain. Germline V gene sequence: CDR1 SGHRS, CDR2 YFSETQ. Trimming removed 2 bases at V and 1 base at J, with 7 bases between. This CDR3 is 13 amino acids long. The CDR3 sequence is CASSFSTSYEQYF. In DNA, the CDR3 is TGCGCCAGCAGCTTTTCCACATCCTACGAGCAGTACTTC.

The chain links TRBV27 to TRBJ2-1; 9 bases line up with TRBD2. CDR3 length equals 15 residues. V gave up 3 bases and J gave up 10 bases; unmatched junction bases: 10. Germline CDR1 is MNHEY and CDR2 is SMNVEV (reference sequence). The CDR3 reads CASSFMVAGAWEQFF. CDR3 nucleotide sequence: TGTGCCAGCAGTTTTATGGTAGCGGGAGCATGGGAGCAGTTCTTC.